Below, one T cell receptor beta chain is given with its context. The specificity of this receptor is unknown. The input lacks base qualities; no much larger clone sits a single base away. The protocol used for the library was the immunoSEQ multiplex PCR assay. The multiplex PCR relied on a mix of 60 forward primers for TCR Vbeta segments and 13 reverse primers for TCR Jbeta segments. The CDR3 region of rearranged TCR beta genes was amplified from genomic DNA with a multiplex PCR assay. On the Illumina HiSeq System, the amplified TCR beta libraries were sequenced as 87-base-pair reads. The authors processed their data as follows. In a later analysis, some 80 million unique TCR beta chains were counted across the approximately 640 repertoires, and roughly 11 million of these chains were shared by at least two donors. Raw reads were error-corrected and collapsed into unique sequences with a nearest-neighbor algorithm that merged closely related sequences to remove PCR and sequencing errors. Alignment of CDR3 sequences to IMGT reference sequences was used to assign V, D and J gene segments. For a sequence to be retained, a match of at least six nucleotides to both a V gene segment and a J gene segment was required. A rearrangement counted as productive if the CDR3 had no stop codons and remained in frame with V and J, and every other rearrangement counted as non-productive. Following IMGT convention, CDR3 was defined as the stretch from the second conserved V-encoded cysteine to the conserved J-encoded phenylalanine. The earlier analysis of about 640 of the donors excluded any sequence lacking an unambiguous match to a single V gene segment. In an earlier analysis of roughly 500 of the donors, V segments were called functional above 56.7% productive rearrangements and were called segregating when the between-donor standard deviation exceeded 5%. To diagnose cytomegalovirus status from the catalog of TCR beta chain sequences, a statistical classification framework was built. In a later analysis, TCR nucleotide sequences were compared against IMGT/GENE-DB human TR gene sequences so that V and J genes could be assigned. A later analysis assigned CDR3 sequences and most-parsimonious VDJ recombination scenarios with the TCRdist pipeline. In a later analysis, every TCR beta chain was defined by the combination of its CDR3 amino acid sequence and its V-gene family, and reads without a unique V-gene family were dropped. A later analysis removed several hundred highly shared, low-generation-probability nucleotide sequences to deal with suspected cross-contamination and a sequencing artifact. In a later analysis, a clonal expansion index for each public chain was calculated from normalized within-repertoire ranks of inferred template counts. In a later analysis, generation probabilities were computed with a VDJ recombination model fitted to out-of-frame rearrangements, and the resulting probabilities were checked against IGoR. A later analysis scored TCR-TCR, TCR-HLA and TCR-CMV co-occurrence with hypergeometric tests, applying a repertoire-size bias correction to TCR pairs. To estimate false discovery rates, a later analysis permuted the HLA or CMV assignments 20 times. A later analysis grouped co-occurring TCRs with DBSCAN, adding TCRdist sequence similarity when clustering within HLA-allele-positive subsets. Repertoires with fewer than 30,000 or more than 120,000 public chains were left out of co-occurrence clustering, as were four to six repertoires with anomalous nucleotide sharing. The table was pulled from immuneACCESS by TCRdb, which kept in-frame rearrangements only. Such tables lose some clones; where checked, under half of the loss comes from unresolved V genes, and the rest has no known cause. The D gene and trimming were derived from the DNA, and the V and J assignments and clone size from that table. The table for this sample lists tens of thousands of clones; 6% to 9% of them were counted only once. The ten largest clones add up to roughly 2.1% of the sample.

These data come from a study of cytomegalovirus exposure and HLA in healthy donors (dated by TCRdb to between 2016 and 2019). With regard to the full study: According to an earlier analysis of several hundred of the donors, about 179 million T cells yielded 90 million to 140 million unique TCR beta sequences and approximately 300 Gb of sequence data. Class I and class II HLA loci were covered by the typing at four-digit resolution. A later genetic analysis used genome-wide SNP genotypes for about 60% of the 666 donors, treating that subset as a discovery cohort. Alongside the repertoire data, information on donor age, sex, ethnicity and CMV serostatus was compiled. An earlier analysis of around 640 of the donors used high-throughput TCR beta sequencing to judge whether each TCR beta V gene segment behaved as functional or pseudogenic. In the later analysis, no new phenotypic data were used to find candidate immune exposures; instead, reliance was placed on TCR beta sequences and their occurrence across donors. The aim of the study was to test whether cataloging public T cell receptors could identify signatures of past pathogen exposure. Every discovery cohort repertoire had been produced on one sequencing platform. Along with the roughly 670-subject first cohort, a separate validation cohort of over a hundred different subjects was used. Among the roughly 370 genotyped donors, roughly 80% belonged to the genetic ancestry cluster associated with self-reported Caucasian donors. Across approximately 400 genotyped donors of the cohort, an average of about 200,000 unique TCR beta nucleotide sequences per donor were sequenced, and around 19% of those sequences were non-productive. In a later analysis, previously published TCR beta repertoires from 670 or so donors were re-analyzed and high-resolution HLA genotyping was added so that TCR occurrence patterns could be studied. To predict cytomegalovirus infection status, the study combined high-throughput TCR immunosequencing, statistical association of individual TCRs with disease status, and machine learning. Roughly 290 gigabases of sequencing data and around 85 million unique TCR sequences made up an early release that covered 640 HLA-typed donors. Four to six DR-DQ haplotypes were handled as single units for association and clustering, since linkage in the cohort was strong. The study profiled the T cell repertoires of more than 500 subjects by immunosequencing and related them to cytomegalovirus serostatus. Typing coverage varied by locus: about 620-630 donors for A, B, C, DRB1 and DQB1; approximately 560 for DQA1; around 570 for DPA1; 450 to 480 for DPB1.

CDR1 and CDR2 are read off the germline V gene as MNHEY and SVGAGI. Reading from cysteine to phenylalanine, the CDR3 counts 14 amino acids. Only the CDR3 portion is preserved as DNA: 42 bases, with reading frame beginning at the first base. At the junction V is shortened by 0 bases and J by 3 bases, with 8 bases in between. What the study reported, not specific to this receptor: Because counts were too low, roughly 16 rarely observed V segments, including chromosome 9 orphons, were excluded from the earlier analysis of 587 of the donors. A later analysis found that most CMV-associated TCR beta chains appeared HLA-restricted, with HLA associations seemingly driven largely by CMV exposure. It was suggested by the authors that the approach could potentially be generalized to other disease states and immunological phenotypes. In an earlier analysis of approximately 590 of the donors, most TCR beta V segments appeared in productive rearrangements about 87% or about 30% of the time, broadly matching IMGT annotations. The presence/absence analyses assumed that sequencing depth was roughly uniform across donors, and that assumption may not be true. A later genetic analysis associated a missense DCLRE1C variant with V-gene and J-gene trimming of TCR beta chains, and an independent cohort replicated the association. In a later genetic analysis, fewer N-insertions in productive TCRs were reported among donors in an Asian-associated ancestry cluster than the roughly 700-donor mean. Immune exposure information for the cohort was limited to CMV serostatus. In this cohort, only TCR beta chains were sequenced, and detectable features were limited by the absence of alpha or paired-chain data. Specific HLA alleles were associated with over 15,000 TCR beta sequences at a false discovery rate of 0.05 in a later analysis. Three of the identified cytomegalovirus-associated TCR beta chains were confirmed in vitro to be specific for cytomegalovirus antigens. A further reported finding was that TCR beta sequences accurately predicted the HLA-A and HLA-B alleles for most subjects in the first cohort. The classifier was reported to diagnose cytomegalovirus status with high specificity and sensitivity in both the original and validation cohorts. Most TCR sequences were observed very rarely across donors, whereas some public TCRs were present in many individuals. A later analysis found that TCR association rates varied across HLA loci, with DRB1 alleles showing the most associated TCRs and HLA-C alleles the fewest. The 87-base-pair reads could not distinguish some IMGT-functional V segments, including TRBV6-2 and TRBV6-3, so those segments were excluded. In a later analysis, HLA-associated TCR beta chains showed more clonal expansion and lower generation probabilities than non-associated chains that were equally common. When HLA alleles, especially DR and DQ, strongly co-occurred, TCR associations were difficult to assign to individual alleles. Because HLA typing was unavailable for some donors at each locus, only the typed subset was used in association tests. A cluster of highly shared sequence variants was judged likely to be a technical artifact of the sequencing pipeline. Correlated functional status among segregating V segments might be attributable to linkage disequilibrium, but an unknown experimental factor could not be ruled out. The study gave a list of around 170 TCR beta chains associated with cytomegalovirus. Several of the top co-occurrence clusters appeared to be linked to parvovirus B19, influenza, CMV and Epstein-Barr virus, according to a later analysis.

The cohort was made up of about 670 healthy bone marrow donors. Cohort members were all nominally healthy when sampled, although unrecorded immune exposures were likely present. The donor was CMV seronegative and belonged to the group of around 400 seronegative cohort members. Every donor gave a peripheral blood sample, and the peripheral blood mononuclear cells from that sample were used for TCR beta sequencing. Genomic DNA was extracted from the blood cell samples with the Qiagen DNeasy Blood Extraction Kit. Input material: PBMCs. The chain was built from TRBV6-5 and TRBJ1-2; the D region possibly corresponds to TRBD1 (6 bases align). The clonotype comes from a man aged 50 to 59 in good health and CMV-seronegative. The CDR3 protein sequence reads: CASSYSTGYYGYTF. The nucleotides are TGTGCCAGCAGTTACTCTACAGGGTACTATGGCTACACCTTC.